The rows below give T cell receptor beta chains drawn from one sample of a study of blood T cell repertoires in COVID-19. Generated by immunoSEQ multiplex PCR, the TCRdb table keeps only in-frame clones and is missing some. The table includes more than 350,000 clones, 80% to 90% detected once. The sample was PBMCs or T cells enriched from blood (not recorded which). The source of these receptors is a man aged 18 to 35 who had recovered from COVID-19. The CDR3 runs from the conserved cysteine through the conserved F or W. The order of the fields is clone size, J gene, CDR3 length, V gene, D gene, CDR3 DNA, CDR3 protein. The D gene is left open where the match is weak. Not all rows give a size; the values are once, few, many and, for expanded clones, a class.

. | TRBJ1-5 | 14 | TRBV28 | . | TGTGCCAGCAGTTTACGTCAGGGGAGTCAGCCCCAGCATTTT | CASSLRQGSQPQHF
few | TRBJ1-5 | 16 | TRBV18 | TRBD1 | TGTGCCAGCTCACCAGAGGGACAGAGTAGCAATCAGCCCCAGCATTTT | CASSPEGQSSNQPQHF
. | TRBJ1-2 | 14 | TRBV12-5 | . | TGTGCTAGTGGTGCGCAGACAGGCTTCGGGGGCTACACCTTC | CASGAQTGFGGYTF
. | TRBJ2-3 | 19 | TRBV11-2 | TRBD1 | TGTGCCAGCAGCTTAGGGCCGGGACAGGGACTCAGAAGCACAGATACGCAGTATTTT | CASSLGPGQGLRSTDTQYF
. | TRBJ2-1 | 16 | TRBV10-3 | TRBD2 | TGTGCCATCAGTGACGTTGGAGAAGGGCGGGAGGATGAGCAGTTCTTC | CAISDVGEGREDEQFF
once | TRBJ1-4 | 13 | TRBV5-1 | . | TGCGCCAGCAGCTTAGACGGGAGTGAAAAACTGTTTTTT | CASSLDGSEKLFF
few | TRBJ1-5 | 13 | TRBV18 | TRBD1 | TGTGCCAGCTCACCTGACAGGGCTCAGCCCCAGCATTTT | CASSPDRAQPQHF
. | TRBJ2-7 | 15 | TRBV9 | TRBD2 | TGTGCCAGCAGCGTCGGACTAGCGGGCTCCTACGAGCAGTACTTC | CASSVGLAGSYEQYF
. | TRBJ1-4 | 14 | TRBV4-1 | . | TGCGCCAGCAGCTACGGACAGACGGGAGAAAAACTGTTTTTT | CASSYGQTGEKLFF
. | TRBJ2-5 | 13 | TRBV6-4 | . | TGTGCCAGCAGTGAGGTCCAGGGAGAGACCCAGTACTTC | CASSEVQGETQYF
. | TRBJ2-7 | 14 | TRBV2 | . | TGTGCCAGCAGTGGGCAGGTCCTCTCCTACGAGCAGTACTTC | CASSGQVLSYEQYF
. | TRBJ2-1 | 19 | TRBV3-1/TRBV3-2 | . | TGTGCCAGCAGCCGGACATTCACCAGACAGGTTGGCTCCTACAATGAGCAGTTCTTC | CASSRTFTRQVGSYNEQFF
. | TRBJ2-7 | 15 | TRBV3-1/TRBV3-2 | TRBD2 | TGTGCCAGCAGCCAAGGCCTAGCGGGCCATTACGAGCAGTACTTC | CASSQGLAGHYEQYF
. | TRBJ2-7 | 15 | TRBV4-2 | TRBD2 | TGTGCCAGCAGCCAAAGAAGGGAGGGGTCCTACGAGCAGTACTTC | CASSQRREGSYEQYF
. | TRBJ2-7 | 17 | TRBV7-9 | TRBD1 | TGTGCCAGCAGCTTAGGAGGCAGGGGGCCCTTCTCGTACGAGCAGTACTTC | CASSLGGRGPFSYEQYF
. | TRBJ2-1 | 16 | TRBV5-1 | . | TGCGCCAGCAGCTTGGTCGCGGGGGCTATCCTCGATGAGCAGTTCTTC | CASSLVAGAILDEQFF
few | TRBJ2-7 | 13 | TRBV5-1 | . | TGCGCCAGCAGCTTGGACAGGAACTACGAGCAGTACTTC | CASSLDRNYEQYF
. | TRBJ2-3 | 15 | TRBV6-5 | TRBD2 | TGTGCCAGCACCCGGGGGGGACGGCACACAGATACGCAGTATTTT | CASTRGGRHTDTQYF
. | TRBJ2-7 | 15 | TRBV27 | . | TGTGCCAGCAGTTTTACAGGTATTTACTCCTACGAGCAGTACTTC | CASSFTGIYSYEQYF
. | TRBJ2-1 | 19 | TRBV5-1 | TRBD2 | TGCGCCAGCAGCTTGGGGACTAGCGGGGGCCCGAATAGATACAATGAGCAGTTCTTC | CASSLGTSGGPNRYNEQFF
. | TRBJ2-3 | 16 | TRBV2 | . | TGTGCCAGTCCCCAATCGGCTAGCGCACAATCAGATACGCAGTATTTT | CASPQSASAQSDTQYF
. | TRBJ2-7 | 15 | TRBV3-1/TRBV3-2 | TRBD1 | TGTGCCAGCAGCCAAGATGGGACAGGGTACTACGAGCAGTACTTC | CASSQDGTGYYEQYF
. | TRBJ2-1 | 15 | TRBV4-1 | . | TGCGCCAGCAGCCAAGAATGGGCAGCCTACAATGAGCAGTTCTTC | CASSQEWAAYNEQFF
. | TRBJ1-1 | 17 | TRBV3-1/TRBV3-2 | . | TGTGCCAGCAGCCAAGATCTTGGATCAGGGTGGGCCACTGAAGCTTTCTTT | CASSQDLGSGWATEAFF
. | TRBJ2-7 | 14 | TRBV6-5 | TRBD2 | TGTGCCAGCGCACCAGCGGGGACCACCTACGAGCAGTACTTC | CASAPAGTTYEQYF
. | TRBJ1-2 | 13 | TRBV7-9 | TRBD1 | TGTGCCAGCAGCCTGGACAGGGGTGGCGGCTACACCTTC | CASSLDRGGGYTF
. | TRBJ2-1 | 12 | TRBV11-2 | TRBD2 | TGTGCCAGCAGCTTGGGAGGGTTTGAGCAGTTCTTC | CASSLGGFEQFF
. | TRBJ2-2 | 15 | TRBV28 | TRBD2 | TGTGCCAGCATATCGGCGGGAGGGCAAACCGGGGAGCTGTTTTTT | CASISAGGQTGELFF
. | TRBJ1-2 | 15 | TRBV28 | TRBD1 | TGTGCCAGCAGCCTTCGAACAGGGGGCGCGGGTGGCTACACCTTC | CASSLRTGGAGGYTF
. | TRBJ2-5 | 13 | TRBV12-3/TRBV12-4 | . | TGTGCCAGCAGGAAACAGGGTCAAGAGACCCAGTACTTC | CASRKQGQETQYF
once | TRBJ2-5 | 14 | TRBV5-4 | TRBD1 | TGTGCCAGCAGGCCAGGGACAGATCAAGAGACCCAGTACTTC | CASRPGTDQETQYF
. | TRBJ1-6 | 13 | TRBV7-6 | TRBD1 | TGTGCCAGCAGCCAACAGGGGGGGTCACCCCTCCACTTT | CASSQQGGSPLHF
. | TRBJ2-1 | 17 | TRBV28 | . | TGTGCCAGCTCTCGGGGACTTGAGATTAGCTCCTACAATGAGCAGTTCTTC | CASSRGLEISSYNEQFF
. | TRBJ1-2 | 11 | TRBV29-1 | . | TGCAGCGTCGGGACTTTCTATGGCTACACCTTC | CSVGTFYGYTF
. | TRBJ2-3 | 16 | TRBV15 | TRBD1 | TGTGCCACCAGCAGTCGACAGGGGGCGCCCCCAGATACGCAGTATTTT | CATSSRQGAPPDTQYF
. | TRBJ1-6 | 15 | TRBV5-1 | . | TGCGCCAGCAGCTTGGGTACAGGATCCAATTCACCCCTCCACTTT | CASSLGTGSNSPLHF
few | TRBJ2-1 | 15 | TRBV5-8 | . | TGTGCCAGCAGCTTGGTTCCTTATCAGGTCAATGAGCAGTTCTTC | CASSLVPYQVNEQFF
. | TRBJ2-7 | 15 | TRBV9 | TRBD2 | TGTGCCAGCAGCGTAGCTAGCGGGGGGGTCTACGAGCAGTACTTC | CASSVASGGVYEQYF
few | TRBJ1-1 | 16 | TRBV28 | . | TGTGCCAGCACCAAAATACCCCAGGGCCTGAACACTGAAGCTTTCTTT | CASTKIPQGLNTEAFF
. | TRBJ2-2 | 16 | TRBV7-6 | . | TGTGCCAGCAGCTTTTGGGACACTACGAACACCGGGGAGCTGTTTTTT | CASSFWDTTNTGELFF
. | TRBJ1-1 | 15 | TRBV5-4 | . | TGTGCCAGCAGACTAACAAAGGGGGGGATCACTGAAGCTTTCTTT | CASRLTKGGITEAFF
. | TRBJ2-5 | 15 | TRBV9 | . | TGTGCCAGCAGCGTATTGGACTGGCCTCAAGAGACCCAGTACTTC | CASSVLDWPQETQYF
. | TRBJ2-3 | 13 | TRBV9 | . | TGTGCCAGCAGCGTTCGGGTTTCAGATACGCAGTATTTT | CASSVRVSDTQYF
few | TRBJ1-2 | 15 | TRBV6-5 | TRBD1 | TGTGCCAGCAGTTATTGGGGGACAGCAGCCTATGGCTACACCTTC | CASSYWGTAAYGYTF
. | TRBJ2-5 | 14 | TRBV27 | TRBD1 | TGTGCCAGCAGTTTTTCAAACAGGGGCGAGACCCAGTACTTC | CASSFSNRGETQYF
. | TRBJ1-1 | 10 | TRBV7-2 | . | TGTGCCAGCAGCCAGGCTGAAGCTTTCTTT | CASSQAEAFF
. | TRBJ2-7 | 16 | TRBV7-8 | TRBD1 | TGTGCCAGCAGCTTAGGTCCGGGACAGGGGATCTACGAGCAGTACTTC | CASSLGPGQGIYEQYF
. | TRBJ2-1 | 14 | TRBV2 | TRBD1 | TGTGCCAGCATCGCGGGACAGGTATACAATGAGCAGTTCTTC | CASIAGQVYNEQFF
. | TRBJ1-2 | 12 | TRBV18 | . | TGTGCCAGCTCACCAGCGGAGCGTGGCTACACCTTC | CASSPAERGYTF